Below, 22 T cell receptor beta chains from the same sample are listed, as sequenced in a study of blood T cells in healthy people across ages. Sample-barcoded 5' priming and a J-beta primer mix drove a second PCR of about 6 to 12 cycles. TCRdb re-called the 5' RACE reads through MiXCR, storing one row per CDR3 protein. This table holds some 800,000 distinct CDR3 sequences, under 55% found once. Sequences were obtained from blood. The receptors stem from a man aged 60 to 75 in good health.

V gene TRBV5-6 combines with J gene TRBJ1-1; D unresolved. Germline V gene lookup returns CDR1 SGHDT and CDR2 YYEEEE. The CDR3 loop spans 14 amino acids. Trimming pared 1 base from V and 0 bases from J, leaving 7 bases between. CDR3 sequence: CASSLYGLNTEAFF. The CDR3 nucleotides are TGTGCCAGCAGCTTGTATGGCCTGAACACTGAAGCTTTCTTT.

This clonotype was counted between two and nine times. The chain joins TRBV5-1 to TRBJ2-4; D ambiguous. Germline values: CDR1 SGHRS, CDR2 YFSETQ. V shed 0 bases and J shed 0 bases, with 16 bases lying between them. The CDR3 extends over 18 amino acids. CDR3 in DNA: TGCGCCAGCAGCTTGGCTTCGGACGGAATACTAGCCAAAAACATTCAGTACTTC. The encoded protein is CASSLASDGILAKNIQYF.

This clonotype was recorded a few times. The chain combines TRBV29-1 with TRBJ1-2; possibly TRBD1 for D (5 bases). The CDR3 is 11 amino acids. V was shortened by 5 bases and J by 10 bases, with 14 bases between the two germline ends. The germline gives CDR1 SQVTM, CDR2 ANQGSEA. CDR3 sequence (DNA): TGCAGCGTTCGCAGGGACCCTCTCTACACCTTC. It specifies CSVRRDPLYTF. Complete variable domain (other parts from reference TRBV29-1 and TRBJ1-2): SAVISQKPSRDICQRGTSLTIQCQVDSQVTMMFWYRQQPGQSLTLIATANQGSEATYESGFVIDKFPISRPNLTFSTLTVSNMSPEDSSIYLCSVRRDPLYTFGSGTRLTVV.

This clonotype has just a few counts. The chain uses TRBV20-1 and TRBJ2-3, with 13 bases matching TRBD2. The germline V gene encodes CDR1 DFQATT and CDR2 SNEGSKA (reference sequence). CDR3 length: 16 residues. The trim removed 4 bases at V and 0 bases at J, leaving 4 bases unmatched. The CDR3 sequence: CSANGLAGVSTDTQYF. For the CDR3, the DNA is TGCAGTGCTAATGGACTAGCGGGGGTTAGCACAGATACGCAGTATTTT.

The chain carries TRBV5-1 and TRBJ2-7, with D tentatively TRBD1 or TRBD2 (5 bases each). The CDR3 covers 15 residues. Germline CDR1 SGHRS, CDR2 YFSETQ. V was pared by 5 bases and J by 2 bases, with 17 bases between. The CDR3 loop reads CASSPGTIPPYEQYF. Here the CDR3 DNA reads TGCGCCAGCAGTCCCGGGACGATCCCTCCCTACGAGCAGTACTTC. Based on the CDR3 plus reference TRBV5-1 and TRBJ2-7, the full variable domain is KAGVTQTPRYLIKTRGQQVTLSCSPISGHRSVSWYQQTPGQGLQFLFEYFSETQRNKGNFPGRFSGRQFSNSRSEMNVSTLELGDSALYLCASSPGTIPPYEQYFGPGTRLTVT.

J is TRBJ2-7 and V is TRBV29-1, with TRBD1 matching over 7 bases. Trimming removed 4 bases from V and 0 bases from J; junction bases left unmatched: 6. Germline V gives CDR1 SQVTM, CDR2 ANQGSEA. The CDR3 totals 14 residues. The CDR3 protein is CSVVGQVDSYEQYF. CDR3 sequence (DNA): TGCAGCGTTGTCGGACAGGTGGACTCCTACGAGCAGTACTTC.

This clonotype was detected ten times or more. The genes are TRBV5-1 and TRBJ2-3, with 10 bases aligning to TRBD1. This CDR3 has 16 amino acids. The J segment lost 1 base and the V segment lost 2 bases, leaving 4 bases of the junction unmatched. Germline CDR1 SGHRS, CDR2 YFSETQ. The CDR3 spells CASSFGQGGGTDTQYF. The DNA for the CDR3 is TGCGCCAGCAGCTTTGGACAGGGGGGTGGCACAGATACGCAGTATTTT.

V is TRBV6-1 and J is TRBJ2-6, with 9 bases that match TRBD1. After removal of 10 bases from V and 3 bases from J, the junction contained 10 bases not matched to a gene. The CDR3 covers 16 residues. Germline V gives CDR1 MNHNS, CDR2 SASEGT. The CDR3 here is CAIWTGARVGANVLTF. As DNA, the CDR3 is TGTGCCATTTGGACAGGGGCTAGAGTTGGGGCCAACGTCCTGACTTTC.

The CDR3 region is CASSPRESYGYTF. In DNA form, the CDR3 reads TGTGCCAGCAGCCCTAGGGAAAGCTATGGCTACACCTTC. The chain recombines TRBV9 with TRBJ1-2; D gene uncertain. The CDR3 is made up of 13 amino acids. CDR1 and CDR2 (germline): SGDLS, YYNGEE. Trimming took 4 bases from V and 4 from J, leaving 11 bases between them. Variable domain in full (rest from reference TRBV9 and TRBJ1-2): DSGVTQTPKHLITATGQRVTLRCSPRSGDLSVYWYQQSLDQGLQFLIQYYNGEERAKGNILERFSAQQFPDLHSELNLSSLELGDSALYFCASSPRESYGYTFGSGTRLTVV.

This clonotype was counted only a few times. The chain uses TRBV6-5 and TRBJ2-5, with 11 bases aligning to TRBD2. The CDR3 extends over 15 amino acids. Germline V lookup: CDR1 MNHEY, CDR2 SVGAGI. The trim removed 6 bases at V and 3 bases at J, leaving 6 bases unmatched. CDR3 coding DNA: TGTGCCAGCAGCAATATAGCGGGGGGGGAAGAGACCCAGTACTTC. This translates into CASSNIAGGEETQYF.

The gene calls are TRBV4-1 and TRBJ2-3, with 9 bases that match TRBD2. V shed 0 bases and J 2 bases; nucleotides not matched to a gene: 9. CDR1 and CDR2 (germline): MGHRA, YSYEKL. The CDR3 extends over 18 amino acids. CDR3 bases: TGCGCCAGCAGCCAAGACTCTAGCGGGGTACACTTCACAGATACGCAGTATTTT. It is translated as CASSQDSSGVHFTDTQYF.

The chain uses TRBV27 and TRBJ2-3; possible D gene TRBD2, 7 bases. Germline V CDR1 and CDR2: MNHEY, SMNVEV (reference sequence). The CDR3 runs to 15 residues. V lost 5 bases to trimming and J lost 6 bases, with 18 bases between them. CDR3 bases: TGTGCCAGCAGTCCCACCAGAGGGGGGGCCGATACGCAGTATTTT. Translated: CASSPTRGGADTQYF.

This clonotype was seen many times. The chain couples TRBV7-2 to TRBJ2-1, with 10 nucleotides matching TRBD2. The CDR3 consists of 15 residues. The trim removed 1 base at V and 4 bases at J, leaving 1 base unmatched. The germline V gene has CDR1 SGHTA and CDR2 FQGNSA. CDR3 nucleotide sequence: TGTGCCAGCAGCTTAGAACTAGCGGGGTACAATGAGCAGTTCTTC. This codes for CASSLELAGYNEQFF.

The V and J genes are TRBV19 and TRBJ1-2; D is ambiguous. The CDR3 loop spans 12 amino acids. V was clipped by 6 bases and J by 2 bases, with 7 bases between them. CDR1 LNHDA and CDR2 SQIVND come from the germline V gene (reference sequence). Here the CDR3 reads CASRSQNYGYTF. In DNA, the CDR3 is TGTGCCAGTAGGTCACAGAACTATGGCTACACCTTC.

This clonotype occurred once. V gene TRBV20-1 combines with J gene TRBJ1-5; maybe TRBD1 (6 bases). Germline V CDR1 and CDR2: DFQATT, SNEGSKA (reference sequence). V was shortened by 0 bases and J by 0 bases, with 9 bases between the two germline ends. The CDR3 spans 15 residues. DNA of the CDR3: TGCAGTGCTAGAGACGGACAGAATAGCAATCAGCCCCAGCATTTT. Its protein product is CSARDGQNSNQPQHF.

The DNA of the CDR3 is TGTGCCACCAGTGATGGGGGTCGGGGGGATAGCTATGGCTACACCTTC. Translation gives CATSDGGRGDSYGYTF. The V call is TRBV24-1, the J call TRBJ1-2; tentative D call: TRBD1 (5 bases). The CDR3 length is 16 residues. Germline V gene data show CDR1 as KGHDR and CDR2 as SFDVKD. V lost 3 bases, J lost 4 bases, and 17 bases lay in between.

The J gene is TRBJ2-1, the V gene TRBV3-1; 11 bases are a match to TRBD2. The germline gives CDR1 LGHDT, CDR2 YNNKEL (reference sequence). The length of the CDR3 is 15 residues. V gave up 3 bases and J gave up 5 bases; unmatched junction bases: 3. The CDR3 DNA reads TGTGCCAGCAGCCATAGCGGGGGGGCACACAATGAGCAGTTCTTC. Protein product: CASSHSGGAHNEQFF.

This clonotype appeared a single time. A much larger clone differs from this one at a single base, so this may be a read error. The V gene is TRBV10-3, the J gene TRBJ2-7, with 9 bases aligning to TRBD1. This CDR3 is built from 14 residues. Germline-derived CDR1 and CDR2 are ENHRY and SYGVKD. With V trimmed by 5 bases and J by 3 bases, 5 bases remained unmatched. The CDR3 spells CAISTGTGSYEQYF. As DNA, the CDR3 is TGTGCCATCAGTACCGGGACAGGGAGCTACGAGCAGTACTTC.

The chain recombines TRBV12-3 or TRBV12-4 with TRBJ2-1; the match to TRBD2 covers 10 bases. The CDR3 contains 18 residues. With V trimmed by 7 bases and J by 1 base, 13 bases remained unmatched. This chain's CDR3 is CASTPGSGRPSSYNEQFF. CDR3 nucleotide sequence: TGTGCCAGCACCCCGGGTAGCGGGAGGCCCTCGTCCTACAATGAGCAGTTCTTC.

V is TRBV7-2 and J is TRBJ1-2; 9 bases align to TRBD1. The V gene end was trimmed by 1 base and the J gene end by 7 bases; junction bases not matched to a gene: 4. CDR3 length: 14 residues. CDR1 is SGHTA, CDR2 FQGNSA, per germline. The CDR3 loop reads CASSLEQGAVGYTF. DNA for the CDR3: TGTGCCAGCAGCTTAGAACAGGGGGCGGTTGGCTACACCTTC. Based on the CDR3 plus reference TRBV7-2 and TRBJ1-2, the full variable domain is GAGVSQSPSNKVTEKGKDVELRCDPISGHTALYWYRQSLGQGLEFLIYFQGNSAPDKSGLPSDRFSAERTGGSVSTLTIQRTQQEDSAVYLCASSLEQGAVGYTFGSGTRLTVV.

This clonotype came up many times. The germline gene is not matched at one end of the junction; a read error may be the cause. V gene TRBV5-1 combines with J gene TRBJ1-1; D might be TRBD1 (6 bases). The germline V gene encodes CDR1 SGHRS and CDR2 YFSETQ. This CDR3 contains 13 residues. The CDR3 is CASSPGVNTEAFF. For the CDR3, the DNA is TGTGCCAGCAGCCCAGGGGTGAACACTGAAGCTTTCTTT.

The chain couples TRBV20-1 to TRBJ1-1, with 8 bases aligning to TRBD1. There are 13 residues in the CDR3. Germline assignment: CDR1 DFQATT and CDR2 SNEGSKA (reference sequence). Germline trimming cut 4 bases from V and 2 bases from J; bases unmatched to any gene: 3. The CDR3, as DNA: TGCAGTGCTACAGGGGGCCCTAACACTGAAGCTTTCTTT. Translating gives CSATGGPNTEAFF.